The present T cell receptor (beta chain) was sequenced within a study of CD8 T cells in Susac syndrome. This CDR3 is 10 amino acids long. Trimming shortened V by 7 bases and J by 10 bases, and 10 bases separated the two germline ends. Germline V lookup: CDR1 MDHEN, CDR2 SYDVKM. RNA amounts of 0.5 to 1 ug underwent reverse transcription with random hexamers. Amplification of TCR beta CDR3 was carried out by immunoSEQ multiplex PCR, which covered 54 Vbeta and 13 Jbeta segments. MiXCR was run by TCRdb on the immunoSEQ multiplex PCR reads, yielding one entry per CDR3 protein. The sample consists of more than 120,000 distinct CDR3 sequences, approximately 93% of them appearing once. In this sample, this clonotype turned up once.

Sequencing input: CD4+ T cells from PBMCs. The TCR originated in a human donor in good health. V gene TRBV28 combines with J gene TRBJ1-1; D gene uncertain. The CDR3 is CASIEGVAFF. The CDR3 DNA is TGTGCCAGCATCGAGGGTGTAGCTTTCTTT.